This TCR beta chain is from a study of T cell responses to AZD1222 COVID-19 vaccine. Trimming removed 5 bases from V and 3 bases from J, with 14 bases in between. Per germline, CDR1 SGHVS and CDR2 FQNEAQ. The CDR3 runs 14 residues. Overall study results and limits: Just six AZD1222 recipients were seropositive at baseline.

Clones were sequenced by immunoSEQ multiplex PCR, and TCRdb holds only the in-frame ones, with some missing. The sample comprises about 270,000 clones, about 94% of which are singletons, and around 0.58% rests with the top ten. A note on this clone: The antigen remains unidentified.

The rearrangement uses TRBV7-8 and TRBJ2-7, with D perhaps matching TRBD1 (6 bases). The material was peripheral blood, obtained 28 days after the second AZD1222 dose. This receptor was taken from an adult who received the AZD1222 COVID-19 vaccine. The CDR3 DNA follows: TGTGCCAGCAGCCCGATGGACAGAAACTACGAGCAGTACTTC. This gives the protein CASSPMDRNYEQYF.